One sample yielded the 3 T cell receptor beta chains listed below, sequenced in a study of OX40 agonist ivuxolimab in advanced cancers. The table came from immunoSEQ multiplex PCR; TCRdb's copy has only in-frame clones and leaves some out. Here the sample spans about 68,000 clones, about nine tenths being singletons. Sequencing used CD4+ or CD8+ T cells sorted from blood, obtained in a trial of the OX40 agonist ivuxolimab. The source is an adult with an advanced solid tumor such as melanoma, head and neck, liver or kidney cancer.

For this clone: Mismatch with germline at one junction end may stem from a read error. The gene calls are TRBV2 and TRBJ2-1; 9 nucleotides agree with TRBD1. Germline loops: CDR1 SNHLY, CDR2 FYNNEI. The CDR3 consists of 15 residues. CDR3 sequence reads: CASREGTGPYNEQFF. The DNA for the CDR3 is TGTGCCAGCAGAGAAGGGACAGGGCCCTACAATGAGCAGTTCTTC.

This chain connects TRBV7-9 to TRBJ2-7; D is tentatively TRBD1 or TRBD2 (5 bases each). Germline V gives CDR1 SEHNR, CDR2 FQNEAQ (reference sequence). The CDR3 sequence is 15 residues long. V lost 5 bases and J 1 base, leaving 15 bases between the germline ends. CDR3 sequence (DNA): TGTGCCAGCAGCGGACCCGGGACGTCGTCCTACGAGCAGTACTTC. This translates into CASSGPGTSSYEQYF.

The V and J genes are TRBV27 and TRBJ1-6; 7 bases fit TRBD1. The V gene's germline CDR1 is MNHEY and CDR2 SMNVEV (reference sequence). The CDR3 loop spans 16 amino acids. Trimming cost V 10 bases and J 10 bases; bases outside gene matches: 19. CDR3 in amino acids: CATSQRQGSSGSPLHF. The CDR3 coding sequence is TGTGCCACCTCTCAAAGACAGGGAAGTTCGGGCTCACCCCTCCACTTT.